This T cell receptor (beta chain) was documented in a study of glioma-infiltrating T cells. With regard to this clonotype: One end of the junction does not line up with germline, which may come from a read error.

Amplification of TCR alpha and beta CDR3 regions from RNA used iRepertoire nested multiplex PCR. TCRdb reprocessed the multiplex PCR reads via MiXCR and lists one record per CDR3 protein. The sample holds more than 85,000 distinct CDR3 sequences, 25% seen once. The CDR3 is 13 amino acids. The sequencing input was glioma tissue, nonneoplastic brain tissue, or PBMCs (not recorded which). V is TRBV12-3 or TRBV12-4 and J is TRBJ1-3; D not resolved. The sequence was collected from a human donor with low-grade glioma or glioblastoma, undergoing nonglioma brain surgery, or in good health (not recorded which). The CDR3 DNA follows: TGTGCCAGCAGACGGTCCTCTGGAAACACCGTATATTTT. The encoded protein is CASRRSSGNTVYF.